This TCR beta chain emerged from a study of OX40 agonist ivuxolimab in advanced cancers. Germline V gene sequence: CDR1 SGHTA, CDR2 FQGNSA. The CDR3 spans 15 residues. The V segment lost 3 bases and the J segment 7 bases; nucleotides outside the gene matches: 6. Sequencing used immunoSEQ multiplex PCR; TCRdb keeps in-frame clones, though not all of them. The table shows fewer than 100,000 clones, with around 90% occurring only once. Drawing of blood for sampling happened at baseline, at cycle 4 day 1, and at cycle 7 day 1. The sequence was obtained from an adult with an advanced solid tumor such as melanoma, head and neck, liver or kidney cancer. The chain carries TRBV7-2 and TRBJ1-4; TRBD1 aligns across 9 bases. The starting material was CD4+ or CD8+ T cells sorted from blood, obtained in a trial of the OX40 agonist ivuxolimab. As DNA, the CDR3 is TGTGCCAGCAGCTTGGAAGGGACAGGGACTGAAAAACTGTTTTTT. Amino acid sequence: CASSLEGTGTEKLFF.